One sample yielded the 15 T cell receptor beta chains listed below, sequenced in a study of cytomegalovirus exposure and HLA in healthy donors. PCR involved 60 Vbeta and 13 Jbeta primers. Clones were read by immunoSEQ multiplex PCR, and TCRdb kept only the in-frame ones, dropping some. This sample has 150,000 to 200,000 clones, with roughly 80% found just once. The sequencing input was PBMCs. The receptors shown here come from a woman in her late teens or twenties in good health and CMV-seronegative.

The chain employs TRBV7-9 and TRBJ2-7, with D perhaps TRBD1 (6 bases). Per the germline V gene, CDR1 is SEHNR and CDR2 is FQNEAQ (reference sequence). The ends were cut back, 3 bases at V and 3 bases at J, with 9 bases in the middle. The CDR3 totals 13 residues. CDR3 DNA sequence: TGTGCCAGCAGCTTTCAAGGGGGCTACGAGCAGTACTTC. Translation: CASSFQGGYEQYF.

In DNA form, the CDR3 reads TGTGCCAGCAGCTTAGCGTTGGAGAGTCGCTATGGCTACACCTTC. Its translation is CASSLALESRYGYTF. This chain joins TRBV7-9 and TRBJ1-2; D is undetermined. The CDR3 length is 15 residues. V was shortened by 0 bases and J by 4 bases, with 12 bases between the two germline ends. CDR1 and CDR2 from the germline V gene are SEHNR and FQNEAQ (reference sequence).

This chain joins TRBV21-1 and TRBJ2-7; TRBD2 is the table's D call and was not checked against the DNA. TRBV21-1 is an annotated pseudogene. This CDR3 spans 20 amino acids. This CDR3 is CASSKARYPHNRGAVYEQYF. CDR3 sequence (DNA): TGTGCCAGCAGCAAAGCCAGGTACCCCCACAACCGGGGGGCGGTTTACGAGCAGTACTTC.

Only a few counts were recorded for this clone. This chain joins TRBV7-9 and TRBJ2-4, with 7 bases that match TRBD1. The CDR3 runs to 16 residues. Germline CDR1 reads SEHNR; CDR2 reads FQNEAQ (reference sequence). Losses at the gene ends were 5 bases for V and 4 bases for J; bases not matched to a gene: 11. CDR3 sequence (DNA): TGTGCCAGCAGCCCAGGGACAGAGGGAACAAAAAACATTCAGTACTTC. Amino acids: CASSPGTEGTKNIQYF. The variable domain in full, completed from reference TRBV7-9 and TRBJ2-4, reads DTGVSQNPRHKITKRGQNVTFRCDPISEHNRLYWYRQTLGQGPEFLTYFQNEAQLEKSRLLSDRFSAERPKGSFSTLEIQRTEQGDSAMYLCASSPGTEGTKNIQYFGAGTRLSVL.

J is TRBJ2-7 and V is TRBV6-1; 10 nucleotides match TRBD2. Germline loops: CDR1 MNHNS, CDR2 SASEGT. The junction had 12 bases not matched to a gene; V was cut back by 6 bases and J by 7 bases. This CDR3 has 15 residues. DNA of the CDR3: TGTGCCAGCAGAATAGCGGGAGGCACCCTCGGGGAGCAGTACTTC. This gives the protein CASRIAGGTLGEQYF.

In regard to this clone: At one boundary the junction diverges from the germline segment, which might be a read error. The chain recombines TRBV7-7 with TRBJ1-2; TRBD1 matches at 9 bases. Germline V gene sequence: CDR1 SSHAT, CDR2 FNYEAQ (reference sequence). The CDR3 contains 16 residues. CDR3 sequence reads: CASSPIHRGRNYGYTF. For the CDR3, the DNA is TGTGCTAGCAGCCCTATCCACAGGGGGCGGAACTATGGCTACACCTTC.

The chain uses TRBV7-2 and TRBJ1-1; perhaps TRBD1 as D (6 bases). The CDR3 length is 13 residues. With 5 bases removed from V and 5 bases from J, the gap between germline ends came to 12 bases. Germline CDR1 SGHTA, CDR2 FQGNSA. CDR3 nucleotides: TGTGCCAGCAGCCTAGGGGGGCGAACTGAAGCTTTCTTT. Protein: CASSLGGRTEAFF. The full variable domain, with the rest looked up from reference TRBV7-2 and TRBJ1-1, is GAGVSQSPSNKVTEKGKDVELRCDPISGHTALYWYRQSLGQGLEFLIYFQGNSAPDKSGLPSDRFSAERTGGSVSTLTIQRTQQEDSAVYLCASSLGGRTEAFFGQGTRLTVV.

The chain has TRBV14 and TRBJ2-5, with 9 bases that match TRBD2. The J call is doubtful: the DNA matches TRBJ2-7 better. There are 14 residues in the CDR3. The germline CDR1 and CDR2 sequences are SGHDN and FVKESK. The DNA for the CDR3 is TGTGCCAGCCTTGGACTAGCGAGAAACTACGAGCAGTACTTC. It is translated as CASLGLARNYEQYF.

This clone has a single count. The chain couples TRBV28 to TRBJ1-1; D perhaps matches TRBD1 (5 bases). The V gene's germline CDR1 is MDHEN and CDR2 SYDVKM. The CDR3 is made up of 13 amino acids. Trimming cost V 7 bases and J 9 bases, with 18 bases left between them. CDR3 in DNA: TGTGCCAGCAACGACCGGGGGACCTCTAAAGCTTTCTTT. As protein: CASNDRGTSKAFF.

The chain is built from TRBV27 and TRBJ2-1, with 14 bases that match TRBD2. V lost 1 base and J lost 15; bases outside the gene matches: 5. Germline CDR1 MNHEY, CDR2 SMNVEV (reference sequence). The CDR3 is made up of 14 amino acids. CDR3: CASSLLGLAGGTFF. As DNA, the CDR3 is TGTGCCAGCAGTTTATTAGGACTAGCGGGAGGAACGTTCTTC.

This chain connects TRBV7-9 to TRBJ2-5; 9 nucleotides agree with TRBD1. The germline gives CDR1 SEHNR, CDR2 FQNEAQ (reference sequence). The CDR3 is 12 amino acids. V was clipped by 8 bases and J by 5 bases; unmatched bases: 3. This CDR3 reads CASHRGHETQYF. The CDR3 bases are TGTGCCAGCCACAGGGGGCACGAGACCCAGTACTTC.

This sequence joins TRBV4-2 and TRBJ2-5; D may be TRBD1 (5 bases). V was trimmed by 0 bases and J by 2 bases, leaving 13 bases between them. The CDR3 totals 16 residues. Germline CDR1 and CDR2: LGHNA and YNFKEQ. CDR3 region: CASSQDQGTGQETQYF. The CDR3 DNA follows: TGTGCCAGCAGCCAAGATCAGGGAACCGGACAAGAGACCCAGTACTTC.

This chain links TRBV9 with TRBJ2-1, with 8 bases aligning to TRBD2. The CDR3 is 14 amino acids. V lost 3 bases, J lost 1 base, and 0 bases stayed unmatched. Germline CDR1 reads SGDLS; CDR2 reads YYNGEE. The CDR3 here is CASSERESYNEQFF. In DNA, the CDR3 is TGTGCCAGCAGCGAGCGGGAGTCCTACAATGAGCAGTTCTTC.

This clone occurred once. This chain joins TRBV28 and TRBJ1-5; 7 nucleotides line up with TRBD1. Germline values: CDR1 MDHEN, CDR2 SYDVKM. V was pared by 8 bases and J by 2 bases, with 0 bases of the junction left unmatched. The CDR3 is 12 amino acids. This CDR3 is CASGTGNQPQHF. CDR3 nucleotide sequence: TGTGCCAGCGGGACAGGCAATCAGCCCCAGCATTTT.

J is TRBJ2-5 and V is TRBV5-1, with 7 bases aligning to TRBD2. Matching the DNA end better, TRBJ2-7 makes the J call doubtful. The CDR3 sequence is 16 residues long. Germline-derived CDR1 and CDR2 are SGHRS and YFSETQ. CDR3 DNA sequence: TGCGCCAGCAGCTTGGGACTAGCTCATAGCTCCTACGAGCAGTACTTC. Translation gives CASSLGLAHSSYEQYF.